This TCR beta chain was recovered during a study of T cell responses to AZD1222 COVID-19 vaccine. Overall study context: Second doses at about 4 or about 12 weeks were pooled.

Findings and caveats of the study: Receipt of two AZD1222 doses was followed by a rise in Spike-specific TCR breadth and depth. Just a handful of AZD1222 recipients tested seropositive at baseline.

The germline CDR1 and CDR2 sequences are SGHNT and YYREEE (reference sequence). This CDR3 has 15 residues. Losses at the gene ends were 3 bases for V and 2 bases for J; bases not matched to a gene: 4. Data came from immunoSEQ multiplex PCR; TCRdb stores just in-frame clones and leaves some out. Among approximately 150,000 clones listed, 92% were seen once. With regard to this clone: Its target is unknown.

This chain uses TRBV5-4 with TRBJ2-1, with 8 bases that match TRBD1. This clonotype was sampled from an adult in good health. Source: peripheral blood, taken on day 0 of AZD1222 vaccination. The CDR3 spells CASSSQGDAYNEQFF. In DNA form, the CDR3 reads TGTGCCAGCAGCTCACAGGGGGACGCCTACAATGAGCAGTTCTTC.